The entry below describes one T cell receptor beta chain. No antigen is known for it. Sequencing templates came from extracted RNA that was reverse transcribed into cDNA. TCRdb's table, derived via immunoSEQ multiplex PCR, lists solely in-frame clones and lacks some. The sample lists 200,000 to 250,000 clones; around three fifths were seen once. This sample was included in a study of CD8+ T cells in alopecia areata. Turning to the study itself: Treated individuals took tofacitinib by mouth, 5 to 10 mg twice daily.

The study, taken as a whole, reports: Researchers say the link of baseline CD8+ expansion to response remains uncertain, with one nonresponder. Many expanded lesional clones stayed in scalp and blood while on tofacitinib.

The germline V gene encodes CDR1 LNHDA and CDR2 SQIVND (reference sequence). The CDR3 spans 14 residues. Unmatched junction bases numbered 6, after V lost 7 bases and J lost 4 bases. Treatment of the sample: oral pan-JAK inhibitor, 5-10 mg twice daily. Sequenced material: CD4+ T cells sorted from blood, taken at week 4, from a patient treated with tofacitinib. This chain links TRBV19 with TRBJ1-1, with 10 bases matching TRBD1. This TCR was sampled from a human donor with alopecia areata. CDR3 in amino acids: CASNDRGQGTEAFF. The CDR3 bases are TGTGCCAGTAATGACAGGGGGCAAGGCACTGAAGCTTTCTTT.